A selection of T cell receptor beta chains follows, all from one sample in a study of T cell responses to AZD1222 COVID-19 vaccine. Profiling relied on immunoSEQ multiplex PCR, and the TCRdb table lists in-frame clones only, not all of them. Counted here are about 120,000 clones, roughly 90% occurring once; the ten biggest clones make up roughly 13%. Material: peripheral blood, obtained on day 0 of AZD1222 vaccination. These receptors were obtained from an adult in good health. Both conserved end residues are part of each CDR3. Fields, in order: V gene, D gene, J gene, clone size, CDR3 DNA, CDR3 protein. D genes are given only for firm matches. The size of a clone is reported for some rows only, either as once, few or many, or as a class for expanded clones.

>TRBV11-2|TRBD1|TRBJ2-1|-
TGTGCCAGCGTCCAAGGGTTGGGACAGGGTCTTAGGTCCTACAATGAGCAGTTCTTC
CASVQGLGQGLRSYNEQFF
>TRBV6-5|-|TRBJ2-3|-
TGTGCCAGCAGTTACAGTATCGGGCCTACAGATACGCAGTATTTT
CASSYSIGPTDTQYF
>TRBV5-1|-|TRBJ2-3|-
TGCGCCAGCAGCTCCGGGACTCTTCGCACAGATACGCAGTATTTT
CASSSGTLRTDTQYF
>TRBV5-1|-|TRBJ1-1|once
TGCGCCAGCAGCTTGTGGGTCGGGCAGCCTGAAGCTTTCTTT
CASSLWVGQPEAFF
>TRBV24-1|-|TRBJ2-2|-
TGTGCCACCAGTGACCTAGGACGGTCTAACGGTGGCACCGGGGAGCTGTTTTTT
CATSDLGRSNGGTGELFF
>TRBV28|TRBD1|TRBJ1-1|-
TGTGCCAGCAGTTGGGGGGACAGGTGGAACACTGAAGCTTTCTTT
CASSWGDRWNTEAFF
>TRBV30|-|TRBJ2-1|many
TGTGCCTGGAGTGTACGTTACAATGAGCAGTTCTTC
CAWSVRYNEQFF
>TRBV18|TRBD2|TRBJ2-7|-
TGTGCCAGCTCAACTAGCGGCGTCAACGAGCAGTACTTC
CASSTSGVNEQYF
>TRBV14|TRBD1|TRBJ1-2|-
TGTGCCAGCAGCCAATTGGGACAGGGAGTCCGGAATGGCTACACCTTC
CASSQLGQGVRNGYTF
>TRBV11-2|TRBD2|TRBJ2-1|-
TGTGCCAGCAGCTTCCTAGCGGGGGGGCTTAATGAGCAGTTCTTC
CASSFLAGGLNEQFF
>TRBV7-9|-|TRBJ2-7|-
TGTGCCAGCAGCTTACTCCCGGGACGTACCGTTAACCCCTCCTACGAGCAGTACTTC
CASSLLPGRTVNPSYEQYF
>TRBV5-1|TRBD1|TRBJ2-7|-
TGCGCCAGCAGCCCTTACCCCGGGACAGGGAGCTACGAGCAGTACTTC
CASSPYPGTGSYEQYF
>TRBV11-2|-|TRBJ2-1|-
TGTGCCAGCAGCTTAAACCGCTCGGGCCGGGATGAGCAGTTCTTC
CASSLNRSGRDEQFF
>TRBV2|TRBD1|TRBJ1-2|once
TGTGCCAGCAGTCGTCCGGGACAGGGGGCTTCGGGCTACACCTTC
CASSRPGQGASGYTF
>TRBV6-5|TRBD1|TRBJ1-3|-
TGTGCCAGCAGTTCCCCGGGACAGCGCTCTGGAAACACCATATATTTT
CASSSPGQRSGNTIYF
>TRBV9|-|TRBJ1-1|-
TGTGCCAGCAGCACCTCTCTCAGCAGGGTACCGAACACTGAAGCTTTCTTT
CASSTSLSRVPNTEAFF
>TRBV30|TRBD2|TRBJ2-7|-
TGTGCATCTAGCGGGAGCTACGAGCAGTACTTC
CASSGSYEQYF
>TRBV27|TRBD2|TRBJ2-7|-
TGTGCCAGCAGTCTCTCCGGGGGAGGGCAAACCTACGAGCAGTACTTC
CASSLSGGGQTYEQYF
>TRBV28|-|TRBJ2-7|-
TGTGCCAGCAGTCGAAGGGGTTCCTACGAGCAGTACTTC
CASSRRGSYEQYF
>TRBV19|-|TRBJ2-7|-
TGTGCCAGTGGCAGGGCGTACGAGCAGTACTTC
CASGRAYEQYF
>TRBV18|-|TRBJ1-1|-
TGTGCCAGCTCAAGGCGCCCCGACAGGAACACTGAAGCTTTCTTT
CASSRRPDRNTEAFF
>TRBV27|TRBD1|TRBJ2-2|-
TGTGCCAGCACCTCAAGGGGGACAGGGATAATGAACACCGGGGAGCTGTTTTTT
CASTSRGTGIMNTGELFF
>TRBV25-1|TRBD1|TRBJ1-2|-
TGTGCCAGCAGTGAGACAGGGGGTAGGGGATACTATGGCTACACCTTC
CASSETGGRGYYGYTF
>TRBV5-1|TRBD1|TRBJ2-7|once
TGCGCCAGCAGCTTGACCGGACAGGCCGGGGAGCAGTACTTC
CASSLTGQAGEQYF
>TRBV28|-|TRBJ2-3|-
TGTGCCAGCAGTTTATTACGGCCCTCTACAGATACGCAGTATTTT
CASSLLRPSTDTQYF